What follows are 25 T cell receptor beta chains derived from one specimen sequenced in a study of CD8 T cells in ankylosing spondylitis. Study-level findings and limits: Characteristic, it appeared, of ankylosing spondylitis blood was a TCR beta motif of fewer than 10 highly homologous variants.

What these receptors recognize is not known. TCRdb reprocessed the 5' RACE reads with MiXCR, giving one entry per CDR3 protein. The table lists under 850,000 distinct CDR3 sequences, around 19% of them singletons. Specimen: blood, either unsorted or a sorted T cell fraction (not recorded which). These receptors all come from a male donor with ankylosing spondylitis.

The rearrangement links TRBV4-1 to TRBJ2-5; D gene uncertain. V dropped 2 bases and J dropped 5 bases, with 9 bases sitting between them. The CDR3 spans 13 residues. CDR1 and CDR2 (germline): MGHRA, YSYEKL. CDR3 region: CASSQTLPETQYF. CDR3 in DNA: TGCGCCAGCAGCCAAACCCTCCCCGAGACCCAGTACTTC.

This chain uses TRBV7-2 with TRBJ1-2; unclear D gene. This CDR3 is 14 amino acids long. Germline CDR1 reads SGHTA; CDR2 reads FQGNSA. The V gene lost 1 base and the J gene lost 5 bases, with 11 bases spanning the gap. Here the CDR3 reads CASSLGSQYYGYTF. The CDR3 DNA is TGTGCCAGCAGCTTAGGGAGCCAGTATTATGGCTACACCTTC.

A few counts support this clonotype. The V call is TRBV12-5, the J call TRBJ2-3, with D possibly matching TRBD2 (7 bases). CDR3 length: 15 amino acids. Trimming cost V 6 bases and J 1 base, with 14 bases left between them. Germline V gene sequence: CDR1 LGHNT, CDR2 FRNRAP. The CDR3 coding sequence is TGTGCTAGTGGGGGAGGGGGTTGGGGCACAGATACGCAGTATTTT. Its protein is CASGGGGWGTDTQYF.

This clonotype came up many times. This chain uses TRBV4-2 with TRBJ1-2; perhaps TRBD1 as D (6 bases). CDR3 length: 16 residues. Germline lookup yields CDR1 LGHNA and CDR2 YNFKEQ. Trimming stripped 0 bases from V and 4 bases from J, with 15 bases between. The CDR3: CASSQDTFGRGYGYTF. For the CDR3, the DNA is TGTGCCAGCAGCCAAGATACCTTTGGCAGGGGCTATGGCTACACCTTC.

The chain recombines TRBV14 with TRBJ1-2, with D perhaps TRBD1 (5 bases). V gave up 4 bases and J gave up 5 bases, with 11 bases separating them. Germline V gene data show CDR1 as SGHDN and CDR2 as FVKESK. The CDR3 covers 13 residues. The CDR3 DNA is TGTGCCAGCAGCCGTATGGGGCGGTATGGCTACACCTTC. This codes for CASSRMGRYGYTF.

As regards this clonotype: The junction does not match germline at one end; this may be a read error. The chain couples TRBV12-3 or TRBV12-4 to TRBJ2-7; TRBD1 is a possible D gene (7 bases). CDR3 length equals 13 residues. The CDR3 coding sequence is TGTGCCAGCAAATTTGGGGGGACCGGGACAGCGACCTTC. This encodes CASKFGGTGTATF.

The chain has TRBV7-8 and TRBJ2-2; D unclear. The CDR3 consists of 15 residues. Germline V gives CDR1 SGHVS, CDR2 FQNEAQ. The V end was cut by 1 base, the J end by 7 bases, with 13 bases between. Here the CDR3 reads CASSLVFGSGGELFF. In DNA, the CDR3 is TGTGCCAGCAGCTTAGTTTTTGGGTCAGGCGGGGAGCTGTTTTTT.

The gene calls are TRBV7-8 and TRBJ2-7, with TRBD1 matching over 9 bases. The CDR3 sequence is 14 residues long. The germline V gene has CDR1 SGHVS and CDR2 FQNEAQ. With V trimmed by 5 bases and J by 3 bases, 5 bases remained unmatched. CDR3: CASSTGQGSYEQYF. The CDR3 region has the DNA TGTGCCAGCAGCACCGGACAGGGGAGCTACGAGCAGTACTTC.

This clonotype was observed a handful of times. The rearrangement uses TRBV20-1 and TRBJ1-2, with 10 bases that match TRBD1. This CDR3 spans 16 amino acids. V lost 2 bases to trimming and J lost 4 bases; unmatched junction nucleotides: 10. Germline CDR1 and CDR2: DFQATT and SNEGSKA (reference sequence). The CDR3 region is CSARSGGQGNTYGYTF. CDR3 in DNA: TGCAGTGCTAGATCGGGGGGACAGGGGAATACCTATGGCTACACCTTC.

This clonotype was seen repeatedly, ten times or more. The V gene is TRBV24-1, the J gene TRBJ1-2, with 8 bases fitting TRBD1. This CDR3 comprises 15 residues. Looked up from germline, CDR1 is KGHDR and CDR2 is SFDVKD. V was clipped by 4 bases and J by 7 bases; unmatched bases: 10. Here the CDR3 DNA reads TGTGCCACCAGTGACCCGGACAGGGTGTCCCGTGGCTACACCTTC. Its translation is CATSDPDRVSRGYTF.

This clonotype was detected only a few times. This chain uses TRBV29-1 with TRBJ1-1; 7 bases agree with TRBD1. V lost 7 bases to trimming and J lost 2 bases; unmatched junction nucleotides: 13. The V gene's germline CDR1 is SQVTM and CDR2 ANQGSEA. The CDR3 has 15 residues. CDR3 sequence (DNA): TGCAGCGCCACAATCGGCGGGACAGTTAACACTGAAGCTTTCTTT. Its protein product is CSATIGGTVNTEAFF.

This clonotype turned up a few times. The J gene is TRBJ1-3, the V gene TRBV29-1; D uncertain. Germline CDR1 SQVTM, CDR2 ANQGSEA. The CDR3 sequence is 13 residues long. The V end was cut by 1 base, the J end by 3 bases, with 7 bases between. The CDR3 region has the DNA TGCAGCGTTGAAGGGGTCGATGGAAACACCATATATTTT. This codes for CSVEGVDGNTIYF. The full variable domain, in which reference TRBV29-1 and TRBJ1-3 provide the parts outside the CDR3, is SAVISQKPSRDICQRGTSLTIQCQVDSQVTMMFWYRQQPGQSLTLIATANQGSEATYESGFVIDKFPISRPNLTFSTLTVSNMSPEDSSIYLCSVEGVDGNTIYFGEGSWLTVV.

This clonotype was picked up a small number of times. This chain uses TRBV6-5 with TRBJ2-2, with 7 positions matching TRBD1. Germline assignment: CDR1 MNHEY and CDR2 SVGAGI. The CDR3 runs to 14 residues. The V and J ends lost 0 bases and 8 bases, in that order; junction bases with no gene match: 3. CDR3 protein: CASSYSKGAGELFF. The CDR3 bases are TGTGCCAGCAGTTACTCGAAGGGGGCGGGGGAGCTGTTTTTT.

This clonotype has just a few counts. The chain uses TRBV29-1 and TRBJ1-1; a possible D gene is TRBD1 (5 bases). The CDR3 totals 13 residues. CDR1 SQVTM and CDR2 ANQGSEA come from the germline V gene. Trimming removed 3 bases at V and 1 base at J, with 9 bases between. The CDR3 DNA follows: TGCAGCGTTGAGGGTAGGGGGAACACTGAAGCTTTCTTT. Translation: CSVEGRGNTEAFF.

This clonotype occurred a few times. The chain joins TRBV20-1 to TRBJ1-2, with D unclear. V gave up 0 bases and J gave up 3 bases, with 8 bases separating them. Germline assignment: CDR1 DFQATT and CDR2 SNEGSKA (reference sequence). CDR3 length: 13 residues. Here the CDR3 DNA reads TGCAGTGCTAGAGACTCGTGGGACTATGGCTACACCTTC. Amino acid sequence: CSARDSWDYGYTF.

This clonotype appeared a few times. The gene calls are TRBV12-3 or TRBV12-4 and TRBJ2-1; D not resolved. The CDR3 loop spans 15 amino acids. Between the trimmed V and J ends, which lost 1 base and 6 bases, there was a span of 13 bases. The CDR3 loop is CASSLGYAPANEQFF. The CDR3, as DNA: TGTGCCAGCAGTTTAGGGTACGCCCCGGCCAATGAGCAGTTCTTC.

This clonotype was seen a few times. The gene calls are TRBV12-3 or TRBV12-4 and TRBJ1-1; D gene uncertain. The V and J ends lost 8 bases and 1 base respectively, with 17 bases between them. This CDR3 is 15 amino acids long. The CDR3 bases are TGTGCCAGCCTAGGGTTGGGTCTCGAGAACACTGAAGCTTTCTTT. This codes for CASLGLGLENTEAFF.

This clonotype has more than one count but fewer than ten. The J gene is TRBJ2-5, the V gene TRBV20-1, with D possibly TRBD2 on 6 matching bases. Germline V gives CDR1 DFQATT, CDR2 SNEGSKA (reference sequence). Trimming left V 6 bases short and J 1 base short, with 15 bases between. CDR3 length: 14 residues. As DNA, the CDR3 is TGCAGTGCCCCCCGGGGGACTCCCCAAGAGACCCAGTACTTC. It specifies CSAPRGTPQETQYF.

This clonotype was counted a few times. This sequence joins TRBV29-1 and TRBJ2-2; D unresolved. Trimming pared 1 base from V and 5 bases from J, leaving 5 bases between. The CDR3 contains 12 residues. The V gene's germline CDR1 is SQVTM and CDR2 ANQGSEA. The CDR3: CSVEADTGELFF. The CDR3 DNA is TGCAGCGTTGAAGCGGATACCGGGGAGCTGTTTTTT.

This clonotype showed up many times. V usage is TRBV3-1 and J usage is TRBJ2-7; 13 positions agree with TRBD2. Germline V gene data show CDR1 as LGHDT and CDR2 as YNNKEL (reference sequence). The trim removed 5 bases at V and 3 bases at J, leaving 4 bases unmatched. This CDR3 comprises 15 residues. CDR3 nucleotide sequence: TGTGCCAGCAGCTTATGGACTAGCGGGAGCTACGAGCAGTACTTC. Its protein product is CASSLWTSGSYEQYF.

The sample holds a few counts of this clonotype. The CDR3: CSAGLAGVLEQYF. The CDR3 DNA reads as TGCAGCGCCGGACTAGCGGGAGTGCTCGAGCAGTACTTC. The chain links TRBV29-1 to TRBJ2-7; the match to TRBD2 covers 13 bases. The germline gives CDR1 SQVTM, CDR2 ANQGSEA. The CDR3 runs 13 residues. The V segment lost 7 bases and the J segment 6 bases; nucleotides outside the gene matches: 6.

J is TRBJ1-6 and V is TRBV9; D gene unclear. The germline V gene has CDR1 SGDLS and CDR2 YYNGEE. This CDR3 is built from 15 residues. V was clipped by 0 bases and J by 4 bases, with 8 bases between them. CDR3 protein: CASSVEPTYNSPLHF. As DNA, the CDR3 is TGTGCCAGCAGCGTAGAACCGACGTATAATTCACCCCTCCACTTT.

The chain joins TRBV28 to TRBJ2-5, with D hard to call. CDR1 is MDHEN, CDR2 SYDVKM, per germline. V gave up 6 bases and J gave up 5 bases, with 19 bases separating them. The CDR3 is made up of 15 amino acids. CDR3 nucleotide sequence: TGTGCCAGCAGCCTACCCCGGGCACGCCGGGAGACCCAGTACTTC. This translates into CASSLPRARRETQYF. The full variable domain, rest sourced from reference TRBV28 and TRBJ2-5, is DVKVTQSSRYLVKRTGEKVFLECVQDMDHENMFWYRQDPGLGLRLIYFSYDVKMKEKGDIPEGYSVSREKKERFSLILESASTNQTSMYLCASSLPRARRETQYFGPGTRLLVL.

CDR3 nucleotide sequence: TGTGCCAGCAGCTTAAGCGGGTACACCGGGGAGCTGTTTTTT. It encodes CASSLSGYTGELFF. J is TRBJ2-2 and V is TRBV7-3; weak D call: TRBD2 (5 bases). Trimming left V 1 base short and J 3 bases short, with 6 bases between. The germline V gene has CDR1 SGHTA and CDR2 FQGTGA. This CDR3 has 14 residues.

CDR3 in DNA: TGCAGTGCTAGGCCCAGGGGCCCCTCTGGGGCCAACGTCCTGACTTTC. It is translated as CSARPRGPSGANVLTF. The gene calls are TRBV20-1 and TRBJ2-6; D is perhaps TRBD1 (6 bases). V gave up 3 bases and J gave up 0 bases, with 12 bases separating them. Germline loops: CDR1 DFQATT, CDR2 SNEGSKA (reference sequence). The CDR3 length is 16 residues.